The next 27 T cell receptor beta chains were all read from a single sample in a study of shared clonotypes between healthy human individuals (dated by TCRdb to 2020 to 2022). Library creation used the immunoSEQ multiplex PCR assay. The table was pulled from immuneACCESS by TCRdb, which kept in-frame rearrangements only. Such tables lose some clones; where checked, under half of the loss comes from unresolved V genes, and the rest has no known cause. The sample table lists some 2,500,000 clones, 80% to 95% of them with a count of one. Together, the top ten hold approximately 0.35% of the sample. Sequencing used naive CD4+ T cells from PBMCs. The cell subset or site tag for this specimen amounts to: CD45RA+ positively selected. The receptors originated from a young man in good health. Some clones in this sample may be carry-over from other donors' samples.

This chain connects TRBV18 to TRBJ2-1; 10 nucleotides match TRBD1. The CDR3 covers 15 residues. The germline V gene encodes CDR1 KGHSH and CDR2 LQKENI. The V segment lost 4 bases and the J segment 1 base; nucleotides outside the gene matches: 1. As DNA, the CDR3 is TGTGCCAGCTCACGGGACAGGGGTTCCTACAATGAGCAGTTCTTC. Its translation: CASSRDRGSYNEQFF.

The V call is TRBV5-1, the J call TRBJ2-5, with D unresolved. The DNA end is a closer match to TRBJ2-7, so the J assignment may be wrong. In germline, CDR1 is SGHRS, CDR2 YFSETQ. The CDR3 extends over 14 amino acids. CDR3 sequence reads: CASSLVAPSYEQYF. DNA of the CDR3: TGCGCCAGCAGCTTGGTGGCCCCCTCCTACGAGCAGTACTTC.

This sequence joins TRBV7-7 and TRBJ2-1; no reliable D call. This CDR3 is built from 13 residues. Germline V gene data show CDR1 as SSHAT and CDR2 as FNYEAQ (reference sequence). The V end was cut by 1 base, the J end by 5 bases, with 6 bases between. CDR3 in DNA: TGTGCCAGCAGCTTAGAGGCTAACAATGAGCAGTTCTTC. Residues: CASSLEANNEQFF.

This chain joins TRBV19 and TRBJ2-1, with 8 bases fitting TRBD2. The ends lost 4 bases at V and 7 bases at J; junction bases unmatched: 6. The CDR3 is 14 residues long. CDR1 and CDR2 from the germline V gene are LNHDA and SQIVND (reference sequence). In nucleotides, the CDR3 is TGTGCCAGTAGTAACGGACTAGCCACTAATGAGCAGTTCTTC. Amino acid sequence: CASSNGLATNEQFF.

In nucleotides, the CDR3 is TGTGCCAGCGGCCGGACTCAGAACACCGGGGAGCTGTTTTTT. It codes for CASGRTQNTGELFF. The chain carries TRBV6-1 and TRBJ2-2; D may be TRBD2 (5 bases). The CDR3 is 14 residues long. The germline V gene has CDR1 MNHNS and CDR2 SASEGT. Between the trimmed V and J ends, which lost 8 bases and 1 base, there was a span of 11 bases.

V usage is TRBV18 and J usage is TRBJ2-5, with 7 bases matching TRBD1. Looked up from germline, CDR1 is KGHSH and CDR2 is LQKENI. This CDR3 spans 14 amino acids. The trim removed 6 bases at V and 4 bases at J, leaving 8 bases unmatched. The CDR3 protein is CASSDKTGAETQYF. In nucleotides, the CDR3 is TGTGCCAGCTCGGACAAAACAGGGGCAGAGACCCAGTACTTC.

V and J are TRBV2 and TRBJ2-7, with TRBD1 matching over 10 bases. The junction had 6 bases not matched to a gene; V was cut back by 6 bases and J by 4 bases. Looked up from germline, CDR1 is SNHLY and CDR2 is FYNNEI. The CDR3 totals 14 residues. The CDR3 sequence is CASSMDRGSYEQYF. The CDR3 bases are TGTGCCAGCAGCATGGACAGGGGGAGTTACGAGCAGTACTTC.

This clone was seen a few times. V usage is TRBV18 and J usage is TRBJ1-5; D is unclear. The CDR3 runs to 17 residues. V was pared by 3 bases and J by 0 bases, with 15 bases between. Germline CDR1 KGHSH, CDR2 LQKENI. The CDR3 region has the DNA TGTGCCAGCTCACCGAAGGGCCCCAGCAATAGCAATCAGCCCCAGCATTTT. The encoded protein is CASSPKGPSNSNQPQHF.

This chain joins TRBV5-1 and TRBJ2-5; 14 positions match TRBD2. Unmatched junction bases numbered 5, after V lost 3 bases and J lost 4 bases. CDR3 length: 16 amino acids. CDR1 is SGHRS and CDR2 is YFSETQ in the germline V gene. The CDR3 region has the DNA TGCGCCAGCAGCTGGGGGACTAGCGGGAGAGGAGAGACCCAGTACTTC. It is translated as CASSWGTSGRGETQYF.

The CDR3 spells CASSQDRGGAKNIQYF. CDR3 coding DNA: TGTGCCAGCAGCCAAGATCGGGGGGGAGCCAAAAACATTCAGTACTTC. V gene TRBV14 combines with J gene TRBJ2-4; TRBD2 matches at 8 bases. Germline V lookup: CDR1 SGHDN, CDR2 FVKESK. This CDR3 has 16 amino acids. Trimming took 0 bases from V and 0 from J; bases not matched to a gene: 1.

This clone was found once. This sequence joins TRBV5-6 and TRBJ2-7; D might be TRBD1 or TRBD2, each matching 5 bases. This CDR3 has 15 amino acids. Germline loops: CDR1 SGHDT, CDR2 YYEEEE. V was cut by 1 base and J by 3 bases, with 14 bases left in between. DNA of the CDR3: TGTGCCAGCAGCTTGTTGGGGACGAATTACTACGAGCAGTACTTC. Protein sequence: CASSLLGTNYYEQYF.

This chain uses TRBV14 with TRBJ2-1; D call uncertain. The CDR3 covers 16 residues. Deletions cut 1 base from V and 0 bases from J, with 10 bases between. CDR1 is SGHDN, CDR2 FVKESK, per germline. For the CDR3, the DNA is TGTGCCAGCAGCCAAGCCCTGGGTTACTCCTACAATGAGCAGTTCTTC. Protein sequence: CASSQALGYSYNEQFF. The variable domain in full, completed from reference TRBV14 and TRBJ2-1, reads EAGVTQFPSHSVIEKGQTVTLRCDPISGHDNLYWYRRVMGKEIKFLLHFVKESKQDESGMPNNRFLAERTGGTYSTLKVQPAELEDSGVYFCASSQALGYSYNEQFFGPGTRLTVL.

CDR3 in amino acids: CASSETIGELFF. For the CDR3, the DNA is TGTGCCAGCAGTGAAACTATCGGGGAGCTGTTTTTT. The chain joins TRBV6-1 to TRBJ2-2; the D is unclear. Germline V CDR1 and CDR2: MNHNS, SASEGT. Trimming left V 2 bases short and J 7 bases short, with 5 bases between. This CDR3 comprises 12 residues.

This sequence joins TRBV6-6 and TRBJ2-7; TRBD1 is a possible D gene (5 bases). This CDR3 is built from 15 residues. CDR1 and CDR2 from the germline V gene are MNHNY and SVGAGI (reference sequence). V was clipped by 4 bases and J by 2 bases, with 15 bases between them. CDR3 in amino acids: CASSFDRPGPYEQYF. The CDR3 DNA sequence: TGTGCCAGCAGTTTCGACAGACCCGGCCCCTACGAGCAGTACTTC.

This chain uses TRBV6-1 with TRBJ2-7; D tentatively reads TRBD1 or TRBD2 (5 bases each). The CDR3 runs to 14 residues. Deletions cut 6 bases from V and 2 bases from J, with 14 bases between. Germline values: CDR1 MNHNS, CDR2 SASEGT. The CDR3 DNA is TGTGCCAGCAGAGCTTGGGACCAAACCTACGAGCAGTACTTC. It translates to CASRAWDQTYEQYF.

V gene TRBV28 combines with J gene TRBJ1-4; tentative D call: TRBD1 (5 bases). Germline values: CDR1 MDHEN, CDR2 SYDVKM. CDR3 length equals 12 residues. Trimming removed 4 bases from V and 14 bases from J, with 14 bases in between. The CDR3 sequence is CASSSGTVSLFF. In nucleotides, the CDR3 is TGTGCCAGCAGTTCCGGGACCGTTTCGCTGTTTTTT.

The V call is TRBV7-2, the J call TRBJ2-3; no clear D. The V gene lost 1 base and the J gene lost 7 bases, with 6 bases spanning the gap. The CDR3 covers 12 residues. Germline CDR1 reads SGHTA; CDR2 reads FQGNSA. The CDR3 DNA reads TGTGCCAGCAGCTTAGAACAGAATACGCAGTATTTT. Protein: CASSLEQNTQYF.

The rearrangement uses TRBV28 and TRBJ2-7; weak D call: TRBD1 (6 bases). This CDR3 has 16 amino acids. CDR1 and CDR2 (germline): MDHEN, SYDVKM. V dropped 2 bases and J dropped 2 bases, with 16 bases sitting between them. The CDR3 protein is CASSLGLTGQTYEQYF. The CDR3 DNA sequence: TGTGCCAGCAGTTTAGGTTTGACGGGACAAACCTACGAGCAGTACTTC.

V gene TRBV20-1 combines with J gene TRBJ2-5; the D is unclear. CDR1 and CDR2 from the germline V gene are DFQATT and SNEGSKA (reference sequence). V was cut by 5 bases and J by 5 bases, with 9 bases left in between. This CDR3 contains 11 residues. CDR3 loop: CSAASHETQYF. The CDR3 region has the DNA TGCAGTGCTGCCAGCCACGAGACCCAGTACTTC.

This clone has just one count. This rearrangement joins TRBV7-6 to TRBJ2-7; TRBD1 agrees at 7 bases. The J segment lost 2 bases and the V segment lost 4 bases, leaving 5 bases of the junction unmatched. The CDR3 totals 14 residues. Germline lookup yields CDR1 SGHVS and CDR2 FNYEAQ. Here the CDR3 reads CASSSRQGTYEQYF. CDR3 nucleotides: TGTGCCAGCAGCTCTCGACAGGGTACCTACGAGCAGTACTTC.

This rearrangement joins TRBV18 to TRBJ2-3; 9 bases align to TRBD1. Germline CDR1 is KGHSH and CDR2 is LQKENI. The CDR3 extends over 17 amino acids. The trim removed 0 bases at V and 0 bases at J, leaving 4 bases unmatched. The CDR3 DNA follows: TGTGCCAGCTCACCACCGACAGGGGGTCCTAGCACAGATACGCAGTATTTT. This translates into CASSPPTGGPSTDTQYF.

Remarks on this clone: Other DNA sequences of this sample code for an identical CDR3. The chain has TRBV27 and TRBJ2-5; no firm D call. Germline V lookup: CDR1 MNHEY, CDR2 SMNVEV (reference sequence). Trimming removed 5 bases from V and 2 bases from J, with 3 bases in between. This CDR3 region has 11 residues. The CDR3 reads CASSTQETQYF. The CDR3 nucleotides are TGTGCCAGCAGTACTCAAGAGACCCAGTACTTC.

This chain joins TRBV5-1 and TRBJ2-7; TRBD2 matches 11 bases. V shed 5 bases and J 5 bases; nucleotides not matched to a gene: 9. CDR1 is SGHRS and CDR2 is YFSETQ in the germline V gene. This CDR3 has 15 residues. The CDR3 reads CASRSELAGVHEQYF. CDR3 DNA sequence: TGCGCCAGCAGATCCGAACTAGCGGGAGTTCACGAGCAGTACTTC.

As regards this clone: Other DNA sequences of this sample code for an identical CDR3. The chain joins TRBV5-1 to TRBJ2-1; D is ambiguous. CDR1 is SGHRS, CDR2 YFSETQ, per germline. This CDR3 has 15 residues. The V and J ends lost 0 bases and 0 bases respectively, with 7 bases between them. The CDR3 region is CASSLVSSSYNEQFF. As DNA, the CDR3 is TGCGCCAGCAGCTTGGTGTCTAGCTCCTACAATGAGCAGTTCTTC.

Only one count was recorded for this clone. The chain carries TRBV4-3 and TRBJ1-3; possible D gene TRBD1, 5 bases. Per germline, CDR1 LGHNA and CDR2 YSLEER. V was pared by 3 bases and J by 8 bases, with 17 bases between. This CDR3 spans 15 amino acids. This CDR3 is CASSQARDGRYTIYF. CDR3 nucleotides: TGCGCCAGCAGCCAGGCGCGGGACGGCCGATACACCATATATTTT.

V and J are TRBV4-1 and TRBJ1-5; TRBD1 matches at 7 bases. CDR1 is MGHRA, CDR2 YSYEKL, per germline. The ends lost 4 bases at V and 4 bases at J; junction bases unmatched: 10. The length of the CDR3 is 16 residues. The CDR3 DNA follows: TGCGCCAGCAGCCCCACCGCCGGGACAGTTAATCAGCCCCAGCATTTT. Translated, it gives CASSPTAGTVNQPQHF.

The CDR3 region has the DNA TGTGCCAGCTCACCGCAGGGACTAGCGGCTTACTCCTACGAGCAGTACTTC. Protein: CASSPQGLAAYSYEQYF. The V call is TRBV18, the J call TRBJ2-7; 11 nucleotides agree with TRBD2. The CDR3 is 17 amino acids. Germline lookup yields CDR1 KGHSH and CDR2 LQKENI. Trimming at V came to 3 bases and at J to 0 bases, leaving 7 bases not matched to a gene.